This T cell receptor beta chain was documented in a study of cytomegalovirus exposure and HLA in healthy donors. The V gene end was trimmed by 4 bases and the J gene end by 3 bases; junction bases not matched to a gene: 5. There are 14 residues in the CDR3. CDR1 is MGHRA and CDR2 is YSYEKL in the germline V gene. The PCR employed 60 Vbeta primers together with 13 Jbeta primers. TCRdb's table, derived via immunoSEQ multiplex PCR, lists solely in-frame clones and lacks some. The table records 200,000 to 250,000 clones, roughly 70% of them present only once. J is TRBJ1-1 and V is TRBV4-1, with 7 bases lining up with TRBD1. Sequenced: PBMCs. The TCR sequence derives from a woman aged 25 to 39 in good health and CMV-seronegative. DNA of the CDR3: TGCGCCAGCAGCCCAGACAGGGTTGACACTGAAGCTTTCTTT. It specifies CASSPDRVDTEAFF.